This T cell receptor (beta chain) was sequenced during a study of control samples from healthy donors and cancer patients. This table comes from immunoSEQ multiplex PCR, and its TCRdb copy is limited to in-frame clones, with some not included. The sample has 70,000 or so clones, around 95% seen once. The CDR3 has 14 residues. Germline-derived CDR1 and CDR2 are SGHTS and YDEGEE. V was trimmed by 4 bases and J by 2 bases, leaving 9 bases between them. The genes are TRBV5-8 and TRBJ1-4; D is undetermined. The sequence was collected from a woman aged 35 to 49 in good health. Sequenced: blood. The CDR3 DNA sequence: TGTGCCAGCAGCCTCCGTGGGACTAATGAAAAACTGTTTTTT. Its translation: CASSLRGTNEKLFF. The entire variable domain, with the rest obtained from reference TRBV5-8 and TRBJ1-4, is as follows: EAGVTQSPTHLIKTRGQQATLRCSPISGHTSVYWYQQALGLGLQFLLWYDEGEERNRGNFPPRFSGRQFPNYSSELNVNALELEDSALYLCASSLRGTNEKLFFGSGTQLSVL.